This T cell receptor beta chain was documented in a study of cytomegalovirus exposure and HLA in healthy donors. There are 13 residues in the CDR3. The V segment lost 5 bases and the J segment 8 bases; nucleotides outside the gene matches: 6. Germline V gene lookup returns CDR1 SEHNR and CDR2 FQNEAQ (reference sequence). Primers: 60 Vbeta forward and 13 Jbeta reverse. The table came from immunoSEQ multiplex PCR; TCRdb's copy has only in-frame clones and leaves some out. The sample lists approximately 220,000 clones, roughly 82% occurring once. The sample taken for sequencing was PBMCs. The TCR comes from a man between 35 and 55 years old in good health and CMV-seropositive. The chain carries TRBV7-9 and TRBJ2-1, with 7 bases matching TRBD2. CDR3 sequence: CASSRPSGDEQFF. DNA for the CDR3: TGTGCCAGCAGCCGACCTAGCGGCGATGAGCAGTTCTTC.